The T cell receptor beta chain under discussion was sequenced for a study of blood T cell repertoires in COVID-19 (dated by TCRdb to 2020 to 2021). Looking at the study overall: The collaborator samples originated in the United States, Italy and Spain and spanned the acute and convalescent phases of COVID-19. The material from the prospective study consisted of cDNA or gDNA derived from T cells, B-cell-depleted T cells, or PBMCs. Subjects who had been exposed to COVID-19, were actively infected with it, or had recovered from it provided the deeply sampled blood TCRbeta repertoires that made up the dataset. A freely available public database, intended as a resource for researchers studying the immune response to SARS-CoV-2, is where the repertoires were released. Where available, HLA class I and class II types were obtained from metadata supplied by the sample provider rather than from assay-based typing. The sample metadata nearly always contained a de-identified subject ID, COVID-19 status, age in years and sex. The samples were drawn from the first 160 participants of the ongoing ImmuneRACE study and from 950 to 1,500 subjects provided by 6 global collaborators.

Beyond this particular receptor, the publication reports: The quantity of clinical and demographic metadata differed by source and by participant and was supplied without curation.

Of note for this clone: No antigen is known for it. Within one base of it there is no much larger clone, and no base qualities were kept.

Trimming takes 8 bases off V and 2 bases off J; junction bases not matched to a gene: 8. CDR1 and CDR2, looked up from the germline V gene, are MDHEN and SYDVKM. The CDR3 covers 15 residues, taking in both the cysteine and the phenylalanine. Only the CDR3 part of the read is kept: 45 bases, read in frame from the first base. TCRbeta CDR3 regions were amplified from genomic DNA using the immunoSEQ Assay, a bias-controlled multiplex PCR. The authors' pipeline ran thus. Nucleated cell counts per sample were estimated from amplification of reference gene primers within the assay. Sequence reads were collapsed and filtered to measure the absolute abundance of every unique TCRbeta CDR3 rearrangement. For each sample, productive Simpson clonality was calculated as the square root of Simpson's diversity index across productive rearrangements. This is the immuneACCESS table as TCRdb keeps it, with only in-frame sequences that have V and J called. A part of the clones is gone; compared with another copy, unresolved V genes explain less than half, and the rest is unexplained. Clonal size and the V and J genes are those of that table, whereas D and trimming came from the DNA. Recorded for this sample are approximately 190,000 clones; 75% to 90% of them occurred a single time. The ten largest make up approximately 6.1% of the sample.

Whole blood was collected in K2EDTA tubes by collaborating institutions according to the institutions' own protocols. For TCRbeta analysis, collaborator samples were shipped as frozen whole blood, as isolated PBMCs, or as DNA extracted from either sample type. The origin of this receptor is a woman between 40 and 55 years old with acute or convalescent COVID-19. The chain couples TRBV28 to TRBJ1-2; 10 central nucleotides agree with TRBD1. Sample: peripheral blood. The DNA sequence follows: TGTGCCAGCCGAGTCCCGGGACAGGGGAACTATGGCTACACCTTC. The translation is CASRVPGQGNYGYTF.